One TCR beta chain is described in this entry. What it recognizes is unknown. The time point denotes: week 35, safety follow-up. Every vaccine dose comprised 300 ug of mutant IDH1 20-mer peptide plus topical imiquimod. These data are taken from a study of a mutant IDH1 vaccine in newly diagnosed glioma. The table came from immunoSEQ multiplex PCR; TCRdb's copy has only in-frame clones and leaves some out. The table records tens of thousands of clones, 84% of them present only once. This CDR3 has 13 amino acids. Germline V gene lookup returns CDR1 MDHEN and CDR2 SYDVKM. Losses at the gene ends were 6 bases for V and 6 bases for J; bases not matched to a gene: 7.

Sequences were derived from PBMCs, sampled from a glioma patient whose treatment included an IDH1 peptide vaccine. This sequence joins TRBV28 and TRBJ1-2, with 7 bases identical to TRBD1. The clonotype was recovered from a young man with glioma. The chain's CDR3 is CASSPGTADGYTF. The DNA for the CDR3 is TGTGCCAGCAGCCCAGGGACAGCAGATGGCTACACCTTC.